The 17 T cell receptor beta chains listed next were all sequenced from one sample in a study of cytomegalovirus exposure and HLA in healthy donors. Assay used: immunoSEQ multiplex PCR; TCRdb lists only in-frame clones, some missing. The table lists some 230,000 clones, just over 90% of them singletons. Sequences were obtained from PBMCs. These receptors were collected from a young woman in good health and CMV-seronegative.

Worth noting for this clone: One junction end does not reproduce the germline sequence, and a read error may be involved. The chain uses TRBV7-7 and TRBJ2-2; 7 bases agree with TRBD2. Per the germline V gene, CDR1 is SSHAT and CDR2 is FNYEAQ (reference sequence). This CDR3 spans 17 amino acids. In nucleotides, the CDR3 is TGTGCTAGCAGCCAAGCGGGGCAGCTCGGGAACACCGGGGAGCTGTTTTTT. This translates into CASSQAGQLGNTGELFF.

This clone has more than one count but fewer than ten. Written as DNA, the CDR3 is TGTGCCAGCAGTTTATCAGGGGTGGGGTATGGCTACACCTTC. It translates to CASSLSGVGYGYTF. This chain uses TRBV28 with TRBJ1-2, with D tentatively TRBD1 (6 bases). V shed 1 base and J shed 5 bases, with 11 bases lying between them. Germline CDR1 is MDHEN and CDR2 is SYDVKM. The CDR3 covers 14 residues.

This clone was seen only once. The chain has TRBV10-2 and TRBJ2-5; the D gene is possibly TRBD2 (5 bases). Trimming left V 7 bases short and J 5 bases short, with 14 bases between. Germline CDR1 WSHSY, CDR2 SAAADI. CDR3 size: 13 residues. In nucleotides, the CDR3 is TGCGCCAGCAAGTCGGTGGGAGAGGAGACCCAGTACTTC. It yields the protein CASKSVGEETQYF.

This chain connects TRBV6-5 to TRBJ2-5; 12 positions match TRBD2. Trimming at V came to 0 bases and at J to 4 bases, leaving 0 bases not matched to a gene. Germline loops: CDR1 MNHEY, CDR2 SVGAGI. CDR3 length: 15 amino acids. This CDR3 reads CASSYSGLAGETQYF. Here the CDR3 DNA reads TGTGCCAGCAGTTACTCGGGACTAGCGGGAGAGACCCAGTACTTC.

The J gene is TRBJ2-2, the V gene TRBV5-1, with 9 bases that match TRBD1. Germline-derived CDR1 and CDR2 are SGHRS and YFSETQ. V lost 7 bases to trimming and J lost 2 bases; unmatched junction nucleotides: 6. The CDR3 has 15 residues. CDR3 DNA: TGCGCCAGCCAAACGGGACAGGGAAACACCGGGGAGCTGTTTTTT. Its protein product is CASQTGQGNTGELFF. Looking up the rest from reference TRBV5-1 and TRBJ2-2 gives the full variable domain: KAGVTQTPRYLIKTRGQQVTLSCSPISGHRSVSWYQQTPGQGLQFLFEYFSETQRNKGNFPGRFSGRQFSNSRSEMNVSTLELGDSALYLCASQTGQGNTGELFFGEGSRLTVL.

The gene calls are TRBV28 and TRBJ2-5; D uncertain. In germline, CDR1 is MDHEN, CDR2 SYDVKM. The CDR3 consists of 12 residues. The ends were cut back, 5 bases at V and 7 bases at J, with 11 bases in the middle. CDR3 coding DNA: TGTGCCAGCAGTCCCCTACCGGGGACCCAGTACTTC. Protein: CASSPLPGTQYF.

The CDR3: CASARNRDRAVIAFF. The CDR3 region has the DNA TGTGCCAGCGCCCGAAACCGGGACAGGGCGGTAATCGCTTTCTTT. The chain has TRBV27 and TRBJ1-1, with 9 positions matching TRBD1. CDR3 size: 15 residues. Germline V gene lookup returns CDR1 MNHEY and CDR2 SMNVEV (reference sequence). V lost 8 bases and J lost 11; bases outside the gene matches: 18.

This chain links TRBV29-1 with TRBJ1-1; possibly TRBD1 for D (5 bases). The CDR3 has 14 residues. V was pared by 5 bases and J by 0 bases, with 13 bases between. The germline CDR1 and CDR2 sequences are SQVTM and ANQGSEA. Written as DNA, the CDR3 is TGCAGCGTTTTATTCGGGGGATTGAACACTGAAGCTTTCTTT. Amino acids: CSVLFGGLNTEAFF.

The chain is built from TRBV4-2 and TRBJ2-3; 8 bases match TRBD2. This CDR3 contains 16 residues. The J segment lost 0 bases and the V segment lost 4 bases, leaving 6 bases of the junction unmatched. The germline CDR1 and CDR2 sequences are LGHNA and YNFKEQ. The CDR3: CASSPLTSASTDTQYF. In nucleotides, the CDR3 is TGTGCCAGCAGCCCGCTGACTAGCGCTAGCACAGATACGCAGTATTTT.

This clone was seen once. The chain carries TRBV4-1 and TRBJ2-7; TRBD1 agrees at 8 bases. J gave up 0 bases and V 4 bases, and 11 bases lay outside the gene matches. CDR1 is MGHRA, CDR2 YSYEKL, per germline. The CDR3 is made up of 17 amino acids. CDR3 protein: CASSPTLDRGNSYEQYF. CDR3 in DNA: TGCGCCAGCAGCCCAACCCTTGACAGGGGAAACTCCTACGAGCAGTACTTC.

The chain employs TRBV6-6 and TRBJ1-2, with no clear D. This CDR3 spans 15 amino acids. V shed 6 bases and J shed 0 bases, with 14 bases lying between them. Germline values: CDR1 MNHNY, CDR2 SVGAGI (reference sequence). The CDR3 loop reads CASSTLPTANYGYTF. The CDR3 DNA reads TGTGCCAGCAGCACCCTTCCTACAGCTAACTATGGCTACACCTTC.

The gene calls are TRBV6-1 and TRBJ1-2, with 10 bases identical to TRBD1. This CDR3 contains 16 residues. Trimming cost V 2 bases and J 4 bases; bases outside gene matches: 7. Looked up from germline, CDR1 is MNHNS and CDR2 is SASEGT. The CDR3 DNA reads TGTGCCAGCAGTGAATCCAGGACAGGGGGATTCTATGGCTACACCTTC. It codes for CASSESRTGGFYGYTF.

The chain joins TRBV9 to TRBJ1-1; D gene ambiguous. Germline CDR1 reads SGDLS; CDR2 reads YYNGEE. Trimming shortened V by 4 bases and J by 5 bases, and 12 bases separated the two germline ends. The CDR3 sequence is 13 residues long. In DNA form, the CDR3 reads TGTGCCAGCAGCCCCCGGGTTAGTACTGAAGCTTTCTTT. It yields the protein CASSPRVSTEAFF. The variable domain in full, with the rest retrieved from reference TRBV9 and TRBJ1-1, is DSGVTQTPKHLITATGQRVTLRCSPRSGDLSVYWYQQSLDQGLQFLIQYYNGEERAKGNILERFSAQQFPDLHSELNLSSLELGDSALYFCASSPRVSTEAFFGQGTRLTVV.

The rearrangement joins TRBV25-1 to TRBJ2-7; 11 nucleotides line up with TRBD2. Losses at the gene ends were 1 base for V and 4 bases for J; bases not matched to a gene: 3. Germline V CDR1 and CDR2: MGHDK, SYGVNS. This CDR3 spans 15 amino acids. CDR3 DNA: TGTGCCAGCAGTGAATCCGGGACTAGCGGATACGAGCAGTACTTC. The encoded protein is CASSESGTSGYEQYF.

The chain carries TRBV2 and TRBJ2-5; 7 bases fit TRBD1. The CDR3 contains 14 residues. Germline CDR1 and CDR2: SNHLY and FYNNEI. The trim removed 6 bases at V and 5 bases at J, leaving 9 bases unmatched. This chain's CDR3 is CASRSGQYMETQYF. CDR3 sequence (DNA): TGTGCCAGCAGGTCGGGACAGTATATGGAGACCCAGTACTTC.

CDR3 in amino acids: CASSPGRTSEAFF. The CDR3 nucleotides are TGTGCCAGCAGCCCAGGAAGAACAAGCGAAGCTTTCTTT. The chain has TRBV7-9 and TRBJ1-1; D remains unclear. Germline V lookup: CDR1 SEHNR, CDR2 FQNEAQ (reference sequence). The CDR3 is 13 amino acids. Trimming removed 5 bases at V and 8 bases at J, with 15 bases between. Looking up the rest from reference TRBV7-9 and TRBJ1-1 gives the full variable domain: DTGVSQNPRHKITKRGQNVTFRCDPISEHNRLYWYRQTLGQGPEFLTYFQNEAQLEKSRLLSDRFSAERPKGSFSTLEIQRTEQGDSAMYLCASSPGRTSEAFFGQGTRLTVV.

This chain links TRBV19 with TRBJ1-5, with TRBD1 as a possible D gene (5 bases). The CDR3 spans 16 residues. Trimming took 2 bases from V and 7 from J, leaving 18 bases between them. Germline CDR1 LNHDA, CDR2 SQIVND (reference sequence). The CDR3 DNA reads TGTGCCAGTAGTATAATCGGGGGAGGGGTTGGGCAGCCCCAGCATTTT. Its translation is CASSIIGGGVGQPQHF. The full variable domain, with the rest looked up from reference TRBV19 and TRBJ1-5, is DGGITQSPKYLFRKEGQNVTLSCEQNLNHDAMYWYRQDPGQGLRLIYYSQIVNDFQKGDIAEGYSVSREKKESFPLTVTSAQKNPTAFYLCASSIIGGGVGQPQHFGDGTRLSIL.